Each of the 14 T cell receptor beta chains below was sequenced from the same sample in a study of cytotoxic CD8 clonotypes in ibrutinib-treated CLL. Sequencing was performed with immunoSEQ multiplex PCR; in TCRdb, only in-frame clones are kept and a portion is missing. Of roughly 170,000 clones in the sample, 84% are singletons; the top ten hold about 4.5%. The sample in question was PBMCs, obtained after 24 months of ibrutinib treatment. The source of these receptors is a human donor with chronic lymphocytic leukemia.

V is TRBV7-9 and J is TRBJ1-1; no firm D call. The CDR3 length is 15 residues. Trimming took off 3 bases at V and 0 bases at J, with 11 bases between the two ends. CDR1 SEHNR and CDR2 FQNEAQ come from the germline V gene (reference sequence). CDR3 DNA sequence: TGTGCCAGCAGCTTGCCCTGGACCATGAACACTGAAGCTTTCTTT. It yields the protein CASSLPWTMNTEAFF.

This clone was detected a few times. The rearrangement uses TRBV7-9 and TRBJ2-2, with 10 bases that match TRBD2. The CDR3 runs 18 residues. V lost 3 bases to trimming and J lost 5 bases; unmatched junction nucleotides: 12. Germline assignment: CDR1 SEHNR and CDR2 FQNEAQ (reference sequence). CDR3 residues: CASSFWIGSGGKTGELFF. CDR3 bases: TGTGCCAGCAGCTTCTGGATTGGTAGCGGGGGGAAAACCGGGGAGCTGTTTTTT.

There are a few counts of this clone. In nucleotides, the CDR3 is TGTGCCAGCTCCCTGGGGGAGGCGGGCCGTAAGTACTTC. Translated, it gives CASSLGEAGRKYF. V gene TRBV6-6 combines with J gene TRBJ2-7; possibly TRBD2 for D (6 bases). Germline lookup yields CDR1 MNHNY and CDR2 SVGAGI (reference sequence). Trimming cost V 8 bases and J 11 bases, with 22 bases left between them. The CDR3 covers 13 residues.

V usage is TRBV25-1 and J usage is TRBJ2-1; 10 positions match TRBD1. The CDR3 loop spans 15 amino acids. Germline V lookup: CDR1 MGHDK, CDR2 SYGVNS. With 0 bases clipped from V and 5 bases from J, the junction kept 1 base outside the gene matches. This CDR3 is CASSEYGTGDNEQFF. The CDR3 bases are TGTGCCAGCAGTGAATACGGGACAGGGGACAATGAGCAGTTCTTC.

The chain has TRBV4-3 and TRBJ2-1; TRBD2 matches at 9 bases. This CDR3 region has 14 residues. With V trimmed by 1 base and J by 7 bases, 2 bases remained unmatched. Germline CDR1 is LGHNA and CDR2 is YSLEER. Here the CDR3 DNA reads TGCGCCAGCAGCCAAGTAGCGGGAGCAAATGAGCAGTTCTTC. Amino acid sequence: CASSQVAGANEQFF.

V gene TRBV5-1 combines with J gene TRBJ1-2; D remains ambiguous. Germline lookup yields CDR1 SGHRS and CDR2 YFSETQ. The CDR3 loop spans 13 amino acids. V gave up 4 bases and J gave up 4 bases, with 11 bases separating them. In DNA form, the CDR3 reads TGCGCCAGCAGCGAACCGACCGTCTATGGCTACACCTTC. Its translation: CASSEPTVYGYTF.

CDR3 loop: CASSERGAHNEKLFF. CDR3 coding DNA: TGTGCCAGCAGTGAACGAGGGGCTCATAATGAAAAACTGTTTTTT. The chain links TRBV6-1 to TRBJ1-4; perhaps TRBD1 as D (5 bases). CDR3 length: 15 amino acids. Germline-derived CDR1 and CDR2 are MNHNS and SASEGT. V was cut by 2 bases and J by 4 bases, with 11 bases left in between.

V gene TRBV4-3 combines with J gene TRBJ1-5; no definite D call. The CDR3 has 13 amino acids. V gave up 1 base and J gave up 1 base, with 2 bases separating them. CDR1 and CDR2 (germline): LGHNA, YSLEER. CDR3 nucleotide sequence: TGCGCCAGCAGCCAAGGAAGCAATCAGCCCCAGCATTTT. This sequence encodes CASSQGSNQPQHF.

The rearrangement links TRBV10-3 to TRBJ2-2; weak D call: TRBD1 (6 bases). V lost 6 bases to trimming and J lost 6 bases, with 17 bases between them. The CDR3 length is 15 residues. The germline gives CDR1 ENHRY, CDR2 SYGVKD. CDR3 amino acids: CAISRQASLSGELFF. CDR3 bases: TGTGCCATCAGCAGACAGGCCTCGTTATCCGGGGAGCTGTTTTTT.

The CDR3: CASSPGPGKGHYEQYF. CDR3 nucleotide sequence: TGTGCCAGCAGCCCCGGGCCGGGGAAAGGTCACTACGAGCAGTACTTC. V gene TRBV5-8 combines with J gene TRBJ2-7; maybe TRBD2 (5 bases). With 4 bases removed from V and 3 bases from J, the gap between germline ends came to 20 bases. Germline lookup yields CDR1 SGHTS and CDR2 YDEGEE. The CDR3 sequence is 16 residues long.

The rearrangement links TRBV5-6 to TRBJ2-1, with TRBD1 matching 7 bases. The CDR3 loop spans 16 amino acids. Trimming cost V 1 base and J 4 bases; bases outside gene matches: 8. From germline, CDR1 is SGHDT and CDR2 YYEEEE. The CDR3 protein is CASSLNWGQTYNEQFF. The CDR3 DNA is TGTGCCAGCAGCTTGAACTGGGGACAGACGTACAATGAGCAGTTCTTC.

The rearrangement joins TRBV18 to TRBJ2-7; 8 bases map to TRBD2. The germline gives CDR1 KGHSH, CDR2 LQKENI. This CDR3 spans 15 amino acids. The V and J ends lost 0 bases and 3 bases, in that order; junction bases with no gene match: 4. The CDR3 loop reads CASSPPRAGGYEQYF. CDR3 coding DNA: TGTGCCAGCTCACCACCCAGGGCGGGAGGCTACGAGCAGTACTTC.

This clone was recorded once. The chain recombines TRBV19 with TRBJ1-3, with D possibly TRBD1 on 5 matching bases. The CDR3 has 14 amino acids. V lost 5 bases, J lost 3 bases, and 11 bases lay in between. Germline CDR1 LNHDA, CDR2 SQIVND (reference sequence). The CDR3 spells CASSAGTGGNTIYF. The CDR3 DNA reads TGTGCCAGTAGTGCCGGGACTGGTGGAAACACCATATATTTT.

CDR3 nucleotide sequence: TGTGCCAGTAGTATTTGGACAGGCAATCAGCCCCAGCATTTT. Protein sequence: CASSIWTGNQPQHF. The chain joins TRBV19 to TRBJ1-5, with D tentatively TRBD1 (6 bases). CDR1 and CDR2 from the germline V gene are LNHDA and SQIVND (reference sequence). The CDR3 consists of 14 residues. The ends were cut back, 3 bases at V and 2 bases at J, with 8 bases in the middle. Drawing the rest from reference TRBV19 and TRBJ1-5, the complete variable domain is DGGITQSPKYLFRKEGQNVTLSCEQNLNHDAMYWYRQDPGQGLRLIYYSQIVNDFQKGDIAEGYSVSREKKESFPLTVTSAQKNPTAFYLCASSIWTGNQPQHFGDGTRLSIL.